This TCR beta chain was observed in a study of shared clonotypes between healthy human individuals. Regarding the study as a whole: Among non-shared clonotypes, generation probabilities were lower than among those shared by all four donors.

Naive CD8 cells comprised CD45RO-negative, CCR7-positively selected cells, excluding terminally differentiated effector memory CD45RA+ cells. Clones were read by immunoSEQ multiplex PCR, and TCRdb kept only the in-frame ones, dropping some. This table holds about 2.1 million clones, roughly 95% found once. Between the trimmed V and J ends, which lost 4 bases and 5 bases, there was a span of 12 bases. The V gene's germline CDR1 is MNHEY and CDR2 SMNVEV (reference sequence). The CDR3 totals 14 residues. With respect to this clone: The antigen is unknown.

The sample was naive CD8+ T cells from PBMCs. V is TRBV27 and J is TRBJ2-1; D gene unclear. This receptor was taken from a man aged 18 to 29 in good health. Some clones in this sample may be carry-over from other donors' samples. The CDR3 loop is CASSYTEGDNEQFF. As DNA, the CDR3 is TGTGCCAGCAGTTATACAGAAGGTGACAATGAGCAGTTCTTC.